This T cell receptor beta chain was obtained from a study of T cell changes during pregnancy in multiple sclerosis. Measured with immunoSEQ multiplex PCR; TCRdb has only the in-frame clones, and not every one. The table has under 80,000 clones, 80% to 95% seen once. This CDR3 has 14 amino acids. The J segment lost 5 bases and the V segment lost 4 bases, leaving 0 bases of the junction unmatched. Germline assignment: CDR1 MNHEY and CDR2 SVGAGI. The chain combines TRBV6-5 with TRBJ2-1; TRBD2 matches at 12 bases. This TCR was sampled from a female donor in good health, enrolled as a control in a pregnancy study. This material consisted of peripheral blood, taken after pregnancy. The CDR3, as DNA: TGTGCCAGCAGTTGGACTAGCGGGAACAATGAGCAGTTCTTC. This translates into CASSWTSGNNEQFF.